These 15 T cell receptor beta chains were sequenced from one sample in a study of Ad26.COV2.S vaccination and SARS-CoV-2 variants (dated by TCRdb to 2020 to 2022). This specimen's treatment or condition label, per the study, means: roughly 19 received Ad26.COV2.S at low or high dose, single or two shots; 5 received placebo; per-sample allocation not given. Repertoires of vaccine and placebo recipients were sequenced from samples taken on day 63 after the first injection. Receptor libraries were prepared by the immunoSEQ multiplex PCR assay. This is the immuneACCESS table as TCRdb keeps it, with only in-frame sequences that have V and J called. A part of the clones is gone; compared with another copy, unresolved V genes explain less than half, and the rest is unexplained. For this sample the table gives some 640,000 clones, of which roughly 90% were detected only once. Nearly 1.5% of the sample comes from the top ten.

The source was peripheral blood, collected in a trial of Ad26.COV2.S vaccine versus placebo. The origin of the receptors is a person between 18 and 59 years old who received the Ad26.COV2.S COVID-19 vaccine or a placebo.

The chain is built from TRBV3-1 (or the pseudogene TRBV3-2) and TRBJ2-3; D is perhaps TRBD1 (5 bases). CDR1 and CDR2 from the germline V gene are LGHDT and YNNKEL (reference sequence). Trimming took off 4 bases at V and 2 bases at J, with 10 bases between the two ends. The CDR3 spans 14 residues. The CDR3 nucleotides read TGTGCCAGCAGCCCAGGGTCCATCACAGATACGCAGTATTTT. Protein product: CASSPGSITDTQYF.

J is TRBJ1-5 and V is TRBV30, with unresolved D. This CDR3 region has 13 residues. Trimming took 3 bases from V and 0 from J, leaving 6 bases between them. From germline, CDR1 is GTSNPN and CDR2 SVGIG (reference sequence). The CDR3 protein is CAWRRDSNQPQHF. The CDR3 DNA reads TGTGCCTGGAGGAGGGATAGCAATCAGCCCCAGCATTTT.

The CDR3 DNA is TGCGCCAGCAGCGACCTGATTTACGACGAGCAGTACTTC. It is translated as CASSDLIYDEQYF. The chain uses TRBV5-1 and TRBJ2-7; D is unresolved. Germline V gene lookup returns CDR1 SGHRS and CDR2 YFSETQ. This CDR3 has 13 residues. Between the trimmed V and J ends, which lost 4 bases and 5 bases, there was a span of 13 bases. Full variable domain (rest looked up from reference TRBV5-1 and TRBJ2-7): KAGVTQTPRYLIKTRGQQVTLSCSPISGHRSVSWYQQTPGQGLQFLFEYFSETQRNKGNFPGRFSGRQFSNSRSEMNVSTLELGDSALYLCASSDLIYDEQYFGPGTRLTVT.

The chain recombines TRBV5-6 with TRBJ2-7, with 9 positions matching TRBD1. V trimming: 4 bases; J trimming: 2 bases; junction bases outside the gene matches: 7. This CDR3 is built from 15 residues. Germline CDR1 and CDR2: SGHDT and YYEEEE. The CDR3 is CASSPDRGFPYEQYF. CDR3 DNA: TGTGCCAGCAGCCCGGACAGGGGCTTTCCCTACGAGCAGTACTTC. The whole variable domain, filled in from reference TRBV5-6 and TRBJ2-7, reads DAGVTQSPTHLIKTRGQQVTLRCSPKSGHDTVSWYQQALGQGPQFIFQYYEEEERQRGNFPDRFSGHQFPNYSSELNVNALLLGDSALYLCASSPDRGFPYEQYFGPGTRLTVT.

The chain employs TRBV5-1 and TRBJ2-7, with D tentatively TRBD2 (5 bases). The CDR3 sequence is 13 residues long. Per germline, CDR1 SGHRS and CDR2 YFSETQ. Between the trimmed V and J ends, which lost 2 bases and 7 bases, there was a span of 13 bases. CDR3 bases: TGCGCCAGCAGCTTTCCGGGAACCCCGGAGCAGTACTTC. Translated, it gives CASSFPGTPEQYF.

This chain joins TRBV7-9 and TRBJ2-7; the D is unclear. The CDR3 is 13 residues long. From germline, CDR1 is SEHNR and CDR2 FQNEAQ (reference sequence). V shed 4 bases and J shed 0 bases, with 7 bases lying between them. The CDR3 reads CASSYFPSYEQYF. The CDR3 nucleotides are TGTGCCAGCAGCTATTTCCCCTCCTACGAGCAGTACTTC.

CDR3 sequence (DNA): TGTGCCAGCAGCTCAAGGGGGCAGGCTTCTCTTGCTGGCTACACCTTC. It translates to CASSSRGQASLAGYTF. This chain joins TRBV7-2 and TRBJ1-2; 7 nucleotides align to TRBD1. The CDR3 runs to 16 residues. The germline V gene has CDR1 SGHTA and CDR2 FQGNSA. Trimming removed 4 bases from V and 7 bases from J; junction bases left unmatched: 15.

This clone was counted between two and nine times. The chain is built from TRBV19 and TRBJ2-7; possible D gene TRBD1, 7 bases. CDR3 length: 15 amino acids. Germline CDR1 is LNHDA and CDR2 is SQIVND (reference sequence). V was trimmed by 3 bases and J by 0 bases, leaving 12 bases between them. Here the CDR3 reads CASSMVQGGSYEQYF. DNA of the CDR3: TGTGCCAGTAGTATGGTGCAGGGGGGCTCCTACGAGCAGTACTTC.

CDR3 residues: CASSSPGLAKETQYF. For the CDR3, the DNA is TGTGCCAGCAGCTCTCCGGGACTAGCAAAGGAGACCCAGTACTTC. The chain joins TRBV13 to TRBJ2-5; TRBD2 aligns across 9 bases. CDR1 and CDR2 (germline): PRHDT, FYEKMQ (reference sequence). The V gene end was trimmed by 4 bases and the J gene end by 5 bases; junction bases not matched to a gene: 8. This CDR3 contains 15 residues.

The CDR3, as DNA: TGCAGTGCTAGTAAAGCGGGGGGCACGAGGGATACGCAGTATTTT. Protein product: CSASKAGGTRDTQYF. The gene calls are TRBV20-1 and TRBJ2-3, with TRBD2 matching 9 bases. The CDR3 is 15 amino acids. With V trimmed by 3 bases and J by 6 bases, 10 bases remained unmatched. The germline gives CDR1 DFQATT, CDR2 SNEGSKA (reference sequence).

This chain links TRBV15 with TRBJ1-2; D uncertain. The CDR3 covers 16 residues. CDR1 and CDR2 from the germline V gene are LNHNV and YYDKDF (reference sequence). V was trimmed by 1 base and J by 5 bases, leaving 17 bases between them. The CDR3 reads CATSRGQIPSKYGYTF. CDR3 DNA: TGTGCCACCAGCAGAGGGCAGATCCCTAGTAAATATGGCTACACCTTC.

The chain is built from TRBV27 and TRBJ1-1; D is undetermined. V was cut by 2 bases and J by 1 base, with 5 bases left in between. The CDR3 covers 13 residues. Germline CDR1 reads MNHEY; CDR2 reads SMNVEV (reference sequence). CDR3 region: CASSLGKNTEAFF. CDR3 in DNA: TGTGCCAGCAGTTTAGGGAAGAACACTGAAGCTTTCTTT.

The DNA for the CDR3 is TGCGCCAGCAGCTTGACTAGCGGGGGGCATGATGAGCAGTTCTTC. Translating gives CASSLTSGGHDEQFF. The V and J genes are TRBV5-1 and TRBJ2-1; 12 nucleotides align to TRBD2. CDR1 SGHRS and CDR2 YFSETQ come from the germline V gene. V lost 1 base, J lost 8 bases, and 4 bases stayed unmatched. The CDR3 is 15 amino acids.

This clone was picked up one time. The chain joins TRBV27 to TRBJ1-2; TRBD1 agrees at 8 bases. The junction had 10 bases not matched to a gene; V was cut back by 5 bases and J by 8 bases. Germline V gene sequence: CDR1 MNHEY, CDR2 SMNVEV (reference sequence). There are 14 residues in the CDR3. The CDR3 loop is CASSTWTGSGGYTF. In nucleotides, the CDR3 is TGTGCCAGCAGTACCTGGACAGGGTCGGGCGGCTACACCTTC.

About this clone: The sample has other DNA sequences that encode this CDR3 too. This rearrangement joins TRBV7-2 to TRBJ2-1, with D tentatively TRBD1 (5 bases). Germline V CDR1 and CDR2: SGHTA, FQGNSA. The length of the CDR3 is 13 residues. The germline V and J ends were trimmed by 8 bases and 0 bases, with 8 bases remaining between them. CDR3 coding DNA: TGTGCCAGCGGGGCGAGCTCCTACAATGAGCAGTTCTTC. Translation gives CASGASSYNEQFF.